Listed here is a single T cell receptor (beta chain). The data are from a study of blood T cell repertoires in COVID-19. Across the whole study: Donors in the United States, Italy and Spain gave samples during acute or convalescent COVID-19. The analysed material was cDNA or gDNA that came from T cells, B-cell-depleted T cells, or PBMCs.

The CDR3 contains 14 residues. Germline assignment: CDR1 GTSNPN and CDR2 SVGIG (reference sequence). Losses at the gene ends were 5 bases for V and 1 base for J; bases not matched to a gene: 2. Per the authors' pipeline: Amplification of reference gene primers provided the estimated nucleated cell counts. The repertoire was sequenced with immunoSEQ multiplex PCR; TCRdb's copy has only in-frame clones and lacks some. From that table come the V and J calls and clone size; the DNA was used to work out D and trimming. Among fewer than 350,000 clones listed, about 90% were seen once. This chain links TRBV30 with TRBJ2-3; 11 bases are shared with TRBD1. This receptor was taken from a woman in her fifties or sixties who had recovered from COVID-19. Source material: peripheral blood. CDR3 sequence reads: CAWGTGGGTDTQYF. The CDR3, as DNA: TGTGCCTGGGGGACAGGGGGAGGCACAGATACGCAGTATTTT.